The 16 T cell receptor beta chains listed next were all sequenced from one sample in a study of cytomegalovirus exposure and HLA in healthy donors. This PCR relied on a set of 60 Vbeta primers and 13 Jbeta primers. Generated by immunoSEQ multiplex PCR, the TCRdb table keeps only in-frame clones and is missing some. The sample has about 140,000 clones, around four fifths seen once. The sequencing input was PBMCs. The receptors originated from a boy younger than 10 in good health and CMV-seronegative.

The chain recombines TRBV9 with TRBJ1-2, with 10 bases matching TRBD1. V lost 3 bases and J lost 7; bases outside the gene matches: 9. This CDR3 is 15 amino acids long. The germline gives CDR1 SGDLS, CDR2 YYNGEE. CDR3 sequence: CASSGGDRGSRGYTF. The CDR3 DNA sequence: TGTGCCAGCAGCGGGGGGGACAGGGGCTCCCGTGGCTACACCTTC.

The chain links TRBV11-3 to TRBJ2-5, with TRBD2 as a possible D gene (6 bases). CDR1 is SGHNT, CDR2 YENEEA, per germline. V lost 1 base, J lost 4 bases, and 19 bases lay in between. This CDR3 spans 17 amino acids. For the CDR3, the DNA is TGTGCCAGCAGCTTAGTTGTTAGCGGAGAGGTCGGAGAGACCCAGTACTTC. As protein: CASSLVVSGEVGETQYF.

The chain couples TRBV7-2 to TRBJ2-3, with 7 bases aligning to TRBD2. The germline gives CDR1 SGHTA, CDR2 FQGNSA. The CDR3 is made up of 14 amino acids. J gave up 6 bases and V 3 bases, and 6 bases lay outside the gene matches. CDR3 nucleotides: TGTGCCAGCAGCTTTAGGGAGGGGTCTGATACGCAGTATTTT. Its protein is CASSFREGSDTQYF.

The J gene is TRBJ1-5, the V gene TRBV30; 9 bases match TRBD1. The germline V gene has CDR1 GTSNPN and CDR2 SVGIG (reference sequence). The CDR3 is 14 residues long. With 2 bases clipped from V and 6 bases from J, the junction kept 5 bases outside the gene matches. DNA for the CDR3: TGTGCCTGGAGTCGGGACAGGGTAGGTCAGCCCCAGCATTTT. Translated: CAWSRDRVGQPQHF.

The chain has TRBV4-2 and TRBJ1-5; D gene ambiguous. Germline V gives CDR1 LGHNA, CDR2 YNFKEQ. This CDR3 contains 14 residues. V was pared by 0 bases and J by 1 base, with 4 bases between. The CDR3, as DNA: TGTGCCAGCAGCCAAGATATGAGCAATCAGCCCCAGCATTTT. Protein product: CASSQDMSNQPQHF.

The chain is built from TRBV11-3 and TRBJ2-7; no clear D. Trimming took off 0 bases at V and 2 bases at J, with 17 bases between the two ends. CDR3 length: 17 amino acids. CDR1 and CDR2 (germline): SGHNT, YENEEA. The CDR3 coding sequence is TGTGCCAGCAGCTTAGATGCCCTAGTTATCGGCACCTACGAGCAGTACTTC. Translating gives CASSLDALVIGTYEQYF.

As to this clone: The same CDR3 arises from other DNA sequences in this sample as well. CDR3 sequence (DNA): TGTGCCAGCAGCTTGGCCGGGAGGAATCAGCCCCAGCATTTT. Protein product: CASSLAGRNQPQHF. V is TRBV5-6 and J is TRBJ1-5; the D is unclear. V lost 0 bases and J 4 bases, leaving 8 bases between the germline ends. CDR3 length: 14 residues. Germline CDR1 SGHDT, CDR2 YYEEEE.

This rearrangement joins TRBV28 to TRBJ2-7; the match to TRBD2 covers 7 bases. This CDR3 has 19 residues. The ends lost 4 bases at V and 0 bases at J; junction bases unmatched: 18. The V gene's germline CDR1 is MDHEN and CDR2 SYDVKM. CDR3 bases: TGTGCCAGCAGTTCCCCCCCCGGCGGGAGTTCCACGAGCTCCTACGAGCAGTACTTC. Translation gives CASSSPPGGSSTSSYEQYF.

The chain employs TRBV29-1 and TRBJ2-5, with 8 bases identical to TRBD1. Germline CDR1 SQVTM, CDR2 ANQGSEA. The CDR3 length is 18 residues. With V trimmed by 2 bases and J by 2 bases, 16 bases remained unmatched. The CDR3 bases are TGCAGCGTTGAATCTGTGGACAGGGCGAGAAAAAAACAAGAGACCCAGTACTTC. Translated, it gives CSVESVDRARKKQETQYF.

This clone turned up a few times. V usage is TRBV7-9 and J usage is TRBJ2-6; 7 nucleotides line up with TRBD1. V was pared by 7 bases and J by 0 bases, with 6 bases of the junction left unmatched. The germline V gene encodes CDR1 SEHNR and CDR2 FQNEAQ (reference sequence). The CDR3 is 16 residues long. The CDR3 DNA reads TGTGCCAGCACCAAGGGACAGCCCTCTGGGGCCAACGTCCTGACTTTC. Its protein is CASTKGQPSGANVLTF.

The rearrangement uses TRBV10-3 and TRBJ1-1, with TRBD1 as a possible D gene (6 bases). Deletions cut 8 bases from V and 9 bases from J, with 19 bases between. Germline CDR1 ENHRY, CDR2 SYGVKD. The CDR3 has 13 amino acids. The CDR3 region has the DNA TGTGCCATCGGCGGACAGTCAAATCCCCAAGCTTTCTTT. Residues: CAIGGQSNPQAFF.

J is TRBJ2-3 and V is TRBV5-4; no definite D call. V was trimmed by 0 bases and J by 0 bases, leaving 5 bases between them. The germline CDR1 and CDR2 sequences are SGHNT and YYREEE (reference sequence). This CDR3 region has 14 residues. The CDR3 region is CASSLAQSTDTQYF. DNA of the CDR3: TGTGCCAGCAGCTTGGCGCAGAGCACAGATACGCAGTATTTT.

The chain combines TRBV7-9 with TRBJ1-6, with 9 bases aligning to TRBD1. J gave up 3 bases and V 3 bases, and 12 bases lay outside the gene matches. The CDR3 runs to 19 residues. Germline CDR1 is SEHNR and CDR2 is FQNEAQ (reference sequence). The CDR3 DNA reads TGTGCCAGCAGCTTTAACCGGGACAGGGCCATCCACTATAATTCACCCCTCCACTTT. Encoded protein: CASSFNRDRAIHYNSPLHF.

This chain's CDR3 is CASRRRTGGYEQYF. The CDR3 coding sequence is TGTGCCAGCAGACGAAGGACAGGGGGCTACGAGCAGTACTTC. The V call is TRBV6-5, the J call TRBJ2-7, with 10 bases aligning to TRBD1. Per the germline V gene, CDR1 is MNHEY and CDR2 is SVGAGI. The CDR3 runs to 14 residues. With V trimmed by 6 bases and J by 3 bases, 5 bases remained unmatched.

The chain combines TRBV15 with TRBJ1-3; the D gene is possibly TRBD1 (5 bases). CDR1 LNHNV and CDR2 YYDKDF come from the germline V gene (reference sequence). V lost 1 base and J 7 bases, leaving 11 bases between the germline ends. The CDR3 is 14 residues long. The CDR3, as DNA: TGTGCCACCAGCAGAGGGGGAGGGGCGAACACCATATATTTT. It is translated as CATSRGGGANTIYF.

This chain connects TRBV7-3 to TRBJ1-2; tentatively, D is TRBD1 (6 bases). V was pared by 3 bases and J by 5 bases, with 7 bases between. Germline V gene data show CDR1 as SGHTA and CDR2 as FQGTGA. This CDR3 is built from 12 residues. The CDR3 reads CASSFRGYGYTF. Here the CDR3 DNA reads TGTGCCAGCAGCTTTAGGGGGTATGGCTACACCTTC.